Below are 2 T cell receptor beta chains sequenced from a single sample in a study of CD8+ T cells in alopecia areata. Following RNA extraction, reverse transcription yielded cDNA that acted as the sequencing template. Only in-frame clones appear in the TCRdb table, and some are missing; sequencing was by immunoSEQ multiplex PCR. The sample consists of some 110,000 clones, approximately 52% of them appearing once. Regarding treatment: oral pan-JAK inhibitor, 5-10 mg twice daily. The material sequenced was CD8+ T cells sorted from blood, taken at week 4, from a patient treated with tofacitinib. The source of these receptors is a human donor with alopecia areata.

The chain uses TRBV4-1 and TRBJ2-5; D unresolved. Germline lookup yields CDR1 MGHRA and CDR2 YSYEKL. Trimming removed 1 base at V and 0 bases at J, with 9 bases between. The CDR3 length is 15 residues. DNA of the CDR3: TGCGCCAGCAGCCAAGGAGAGGAGAACCAAGAGACCCAGTACTTC. Its translation: CASSQGEENQETQYF.

The genes are TRBV23-1 and TRBJ2-7; 10 positions match TRBD1. TRBV23-1 is an ORF for which the function is uncertain. This CDR3 contains 16 residues. V dropped 4 bases and J dropped 3; count of bases not matched to a gene: 9. The CDR3 DNA reads TGCGCCAGCAGTCGGTCCTCGGGACAGGGGATCTACGAGCAGTACTTC. Translated, it gives CASSRSSGQGIYEQYF.